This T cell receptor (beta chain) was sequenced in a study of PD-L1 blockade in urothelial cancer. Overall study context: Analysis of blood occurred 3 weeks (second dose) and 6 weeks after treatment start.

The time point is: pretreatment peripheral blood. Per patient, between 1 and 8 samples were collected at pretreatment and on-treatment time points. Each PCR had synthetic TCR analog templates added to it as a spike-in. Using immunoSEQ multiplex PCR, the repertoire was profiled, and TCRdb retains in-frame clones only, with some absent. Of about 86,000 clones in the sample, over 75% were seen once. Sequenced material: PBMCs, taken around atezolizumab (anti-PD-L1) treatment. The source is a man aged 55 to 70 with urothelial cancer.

In DNA form, the CDR3 reads TGTGCCAGCAGCTTGATAGGGGGAAGCGAGCAGTACTTC. Translation gives CASSLIGGSEQYF. The chain uses TRBV11-3 and TRBJ2-7; possibly TRBD1 for D (6 bases). This CDR3 has 13 residues. V lost 3 bases, J lost 6 bases, and 12 bases lay in between. Germline loops: CDR1 SGHNT, CDR2 YENEEA. The variable domain in full, with the rest retrieved from reference TRBV11-3 and TRBJ2-7, is EAGVVQSPRYKIIEKKQPVAFWCNPISGHNTLYWYLQNLGQGPELLIRYENEEAVDDSQLPKDRFSAERLKGVDSTLKIQPAELGDSAVYLCASSLIGGSEQYFGPGTRLTVT.